The 4 T cell receptor beta chains given below trace back to one sample, sequenced in a study of early T cells in non-severe SARS-CoV-2 infection. TCRdb redid the calling of the 5' RACE reads with MiXCR, one entry per CDR3 protein. The repertoire holds about 50,000 distinct CDR3 sequences, with 6.2% as singletons. This material consisted of whole blood, taken at baseline. Receptor source: an adult who was a healthcare worker with PCR-confirmed SARS-CoV-2 infection or an uninfected control (not recorded which).

This chain links TRBV6-2 or TRBV6-3 with TRBJ2-3; D might be TRBD1 or TRBD2, each matching 6 bases. Germline loops: CDR1 MNHEY, CDR2 SVGEGT. Trimming took off 1 base at V and 1 base at J, with 12 bases between the two ends. The CDR3 totals 16 residues. This chain's CDR3 is CASSYFRGVGTDTQYF. The CDR3 DNA reads as TGTGCCAGCAGTTACTTTAGGGGGGTCGGCACAGATACGCAGTATTTT.

This clonotype was counted a few times. The chain couples TRBV20-1 to TRBJ1-2, with a weak D call TRBD1 (5 bases). Per germline, CDR1 DFQATT and CDR2 SNEGSKA (reference sequence). The CDR3 has 12 amino acids. V was trimmed by 3 bases and J by 5 bases, leaving 10 bases between them. The CDR3 DNA sequence: TGCAGTGCTAGGAGGGACGAGTATGGCTACACCTTC. This gives the protein CSARRDEYGYTF.

J is TRBJ1-2 and V is TRBV29-1; D uncertain. CDR1 and CDR2 from the germline V gene are SQVTM and ANQGSEA. V gave up 7 bases and J gave up 3 bases, with 12 bases separating them. The length of the CDR3 is 12 residues. The CDR3 reads CSGVDTYYGYTF. The CDR3 DNA is TGCAGCGGGGTAGACACCTACTATGGCTACACCTTC.

This clonotype was detected ten times or more. The genes are TRBV19 and TRBJ2-2; 12 bases match TRBD2. Germline lookup yields CDR1 LNHDA and CDR2 SQIVND (reference sequence). Germline trimming cut 2 bases from V and 4 bases from J; bases unmatched to any gene: 2. The CDR3 consists of 16 residues. CDR3 nucleotide sequence: TGTGCCAGTAGTATACTAGCGGGAGGGCCCACCGGGGAGCTGTTTTTT. Translated, it gives CASSILAGGPTGELFF. The whole variable domain, remainder taken from reference TRBV19 and TRBJ2-2, is DGGITQSPKYLFRKEGQNVTLSCEQNLNHDAMYWYRQDPGQGLRLIYYSQIVNDFQKGDIAEGYSVSREKKESFPLTVTSAQKNPTAFYLCASSILAGGPTGELFFGEGSRLTVL.